A single sample is the source of the 14 T cell receptor beta chains below, sequenced in a study of shared T cell receptors in the human thymus. Clones were read by immunoSEQ multiplex PCR, and TCRdb kept only the in-frame ones, dropping some. Of about 660,000 clones listed, around nine tenths are singletons. These data were also reused for a study on human thymus T cells.

Sequenced: thymocytes. The source of these receptors is a boy less than two years old with a congenital heart defect.

This chain connects TRBV15 to TRBJ2-7; the D gene is possibly TRBD2 (5 bases). Between the trimmed V and J ends, which lost 5 bases and 2 bases, there was a span of 16 bases. The CDR3 has 15 residues. The germline CDR1 and CDR2 sequences are LNHNV and YYDKDF (reference sequence). Here the CDR3 reads CATSLRGQTTYEQYF. The CDR3 coding sequence is TGTGCCACCAGCCTCCGCGGGCAAACAACCTACGAGCAGTACTTC.

This clone was counted a single time. The chain carries TRBV30 and TRBJ2-5, with 10 bases fitting TRBD2. The CDR3 covers 18 residues. Trimming cost V 0 bases and J 5 bases; bases outside gene matches: 15. CDR1 is GTSNPN, CDR2 SVGIG, per germline (reference sequence). The CDR3 DNA follows: TGTGCCTGGAGTGTAACATCACCCAGCGGGAGGGCTCAGGAGACCCAGTACTTC. The encoded protein is CAWSVTSPSGRAQETQYF.

The chain combines TRBV5-8 with TRBJ1-1; 7 bases match TRBD1. V dropped 4 bases and J dropped 1; count of bases not matched to a gene: 10. Germline CDR1 SGHTS, CDR2 YDEGEE. This CDR3 spans 16 amino acids. This CDR3 is CASSLGTDIWNTEAFF. CDR3 nucleotide sequence: TGTGCCAGCAGCCTAGGGACAGACATTTGGAACACTGAAGCTTTCTTT.

The rearrangement joins TRBV4-2 to TRBJ2-1, with D perhaps TRBD2 (6 bases). V lost 0 bases, J lost 10 bases, and 10 bases lay in between. From germline, CDR1 is LGHNA and CDR2 YNFKEQ. The length of the CDR3 is 13 residues. The CDR3 here is CASSQDESGEQFF. The CDR3 DNA follows: TGTGCCAGCAGCCAAGATGAGAGCGGGGAGCAGTTCTTC.

This sequence joins TRBV19 and TRBJ1-2; weak D call: TRBD1 (5 bases). V lost 6 bases to trimming and J lost 0 bases, with 20 bases between them. The CDR3 extends over 17 amino acids. CDR1 LNHDA and CDR2 SQIVND come from the germline V gene (reference sequence). The DNA of the CDR3 is TGTGCCAGTAGCCCGACGACAGCCCGAGGAACTAACTATGGCTACACCTTC. This gives the protein CASSPTTARGTNYGYTF. Filled out from reference TRBV19 and TRBJ1-2, the complete variable domain reads DGGITQSPKYLFRKEGQNVTLSCEQNLNHDAMYWYRQDPGQGLRLIYYSQIVNDFQKGDIAEGYSVSREKKESFPLTVTSAQKNPTAFYLCASSPTTARGTNYGYTFGSGTRLTVV.

The rearrangement links TRBV7-9 to TRBJ1-3, with 12 bases lining up with TRBD1. CDR1 is SEHNR and CDR2 is FQNEAQ in the germline V gene (reference sequence). CDR3 length equals 14 residues. V trimming: 11 bases; J trimming: 0 bases; junction bases outside the gene matches: 2. CDR3 nucleotides: TGTGCCCGGGGACAGGGGGCCTCTGGAAACACCATATATTTT. Its translation is CARGQGASGNTIYF.

V gene TRBV5-6 combines with J gene TRBJ2-1, with 9 bases fitting TRBD2. From germline, CDR1 is SGHDT and CDR2 YYEEEE. The V segment lost 4 bases and the J segment 3 bases; nucleotides outside the gene matches: 8. CDR3 size: 16 residues. In nucleotides, the CDR3 is TGTGCCAGCAGCGTGGTCCCTAGCGGGGTCTACAATGAGCAGTTCTTC. Protein product: CASSVVPSGVYNEQFF.

The chain uses TRBV28 and TRBJ2-4, with 13 bases fitting TRBD2. Germline V gene data show CDR1 as MDHEN and CDR2 as SYDVKM. J was trimmed by 1 base and V by 1 base; bases with no gene match: 7. The CDR3 length is 19 residues. The CDR3 loop reads CASSLSGLAGVSAKNIQYF. The CDR3 DNA sequence: TGTGCCAGCAGTTTATCCGGACTAGCGGGGGTATCGGCCAAAAACATTCAGTACTTC. The complete variable domain, with remaining parts taken from reference TRBV28 and TRBJ2-4, reads DVKVTQSSRYLVKRTGEKVFLECVQDMDHENMFWYRQDPGLGLRLIYFSYDVKMKEKGDIPEGYSVSREKKERFSLILESASTNQTSMYLCASSLSGLAGVSAKNIQYFGAGTRLSVL.

This clone has a single count. The V and J genes are TRBV30 and TRBJ1-2; D not resolved. Germline V gene sequence: CDR1 GTSNPN, CDR2 SVGIG (reference sequence). The V and J ends lost 2 bases and 2 bases respectively, with 6 bases between them. The CDR3 is made up of 12 amino acids. The CDR3 reads CAWSNSNYGYTF. The CDR3 DNA is TGTGCCTGGAGTAACAGCAACTATGGCTACACCTTC.

This clone showed up just once. The rearrangement uses TRBV10-2 and TRBJ2-2; D uncertain. CDR1 and CDR2 from the germline V gene are WSHSY and SAAADI. V was trimmed by 7 bases and J by 1 base, leaving 16 bases between them. The CDR3 extends over 16 amino acids. CDR3 coding DNA: TGCGCCAGCACCCCAACGAGGCTTATGAACACCGGGGAGCTGTTTTTT. Translating gives CASTPTRLMNTGELFF.

The gene calls are TRBV7-8 and TRBJ2-2; 7 bases map to TRBD2. CDR1 and CDR2 from the germline V gene are SGHVS and FQNEAQ. V gave up 7 bases and J gave up 8 bases; unmatched junction bases: 13. The CDR3 consists of 15 residues. CDR3 sequence (DNA): TGTGCCAGCAACCAAGCGGGGCAGGAGCTGGGGGAGCTGTTTTTT. This gives the protein CASNQAGQELGELFF.

This clone was observed a single time. CDR3 region: CASSKARLAKGHEQFF. DNA for the CDR3: TGTGCCAGCAGCAAAGCGAGGCTAGCCAAAGGGCATGAGCAGTTCTTC. This sequence joins TRBV21-1 and TRBJ2-1; the table's D gene call, TRBD2, was not cross checked with the DNA. TRBV21-1 is a pseudogene. The CDR3 totals 16 residues.

This chain joins TRBV4-1 and TRBJ2-5; possible D gene TRBD2, 5 bases. The V and J ends lost 2 bases and 5 bases respectively, with 12 bases between them. CDR3 length: 14 amino acids. The germline V gene encodes CDR1 MGHRA and CDR2 YSYEKL. In DNA form, the CDR3 reads TGCGCCAGCAGCCAACGGAGGCCGGGGGAGACCCAGTACTTC. Its protein is CASSQRRPGETQYF.

The chain couples TRBV11-2 to TRBJ2-1, with TRBD2 matching over 10 bases. This CDR3 region has 16 residues. The germline gives CDR1 SGHAT, CDR2 FQNNGV. V shed 5 bases, J shed 0 bases, and the junction held 4 bases outside the gene matches. The CDR3 protein is CASSIPSGSSYNEQFF. CDR3 nucleotide sequence: TGTGCCAGCAGCATCCCTAGCGGGAGCTCCTACAATGAGCAGTTCTTC. The variable domain in full, completed from reference TRBV11-2 and TRBJ2-1, reads EAGVAQSPRYKIIEKRQSVAFWCNPISGHATLYWYQQILGQGPKLLIQFQNNGVVDDSQLPKDRFSAERLKGVDSTLKIQPAKLEDSAVYLCASSIPSGSSYNEQFFGPGTRLTVL.